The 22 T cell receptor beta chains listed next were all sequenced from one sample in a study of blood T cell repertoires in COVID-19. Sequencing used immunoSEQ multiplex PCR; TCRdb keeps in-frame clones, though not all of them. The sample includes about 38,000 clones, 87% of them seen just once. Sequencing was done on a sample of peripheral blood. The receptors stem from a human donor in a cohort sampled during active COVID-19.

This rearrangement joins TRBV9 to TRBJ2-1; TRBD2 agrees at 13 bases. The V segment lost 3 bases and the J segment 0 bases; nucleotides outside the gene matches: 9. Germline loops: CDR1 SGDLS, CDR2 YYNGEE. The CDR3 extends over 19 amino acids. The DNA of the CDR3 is TGTGCCAGCAGCGACCGACTAGCGGGGGGTCAGAGCTCCTACAATGAGCAGTTCTTC. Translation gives CASSDRLAGGQSSYNEQFF.

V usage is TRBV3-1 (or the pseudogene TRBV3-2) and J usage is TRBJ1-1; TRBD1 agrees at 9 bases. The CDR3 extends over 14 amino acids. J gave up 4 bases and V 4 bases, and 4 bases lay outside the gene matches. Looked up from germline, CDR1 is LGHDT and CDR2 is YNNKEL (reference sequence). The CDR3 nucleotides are TGTGCCAGCAGCCTAGGGGACAGGGTCACTGAAGCTTTCTTT. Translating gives CASSLGDRVTEAFF.

The CDR3 nucleotides are TGCGCCAGCAGCTTAGGGGCTAGCGGGAAAGATACGCAGTATTTT. Its translation is CASSLGASGKDTQYF. The V and J genes are TRBV5-1 and TRBJ2-3; 9 bases are a match to TRBD2. The germline CDR1 and CDR2 sequences are SGHRS and YFSETQ. This CDR3 comprises 15 residues. Trimming cost V 2 bases and J 5 bases; bases outside gene matches: 6. Using reference TRBV5-1 and TRBJ2-3 for the parts outside the CDR3, the full variable domain is KAGVTQTPRYLIKTRGQQVTLSCSPISGHRSVSWYQQTPGQGLQFLFEYFSETQRNKGNFPGRFSGRQFSNSRSEMNVSTLELGDSALYLCASSLGASGKDTQYFGPGTRLTVL.

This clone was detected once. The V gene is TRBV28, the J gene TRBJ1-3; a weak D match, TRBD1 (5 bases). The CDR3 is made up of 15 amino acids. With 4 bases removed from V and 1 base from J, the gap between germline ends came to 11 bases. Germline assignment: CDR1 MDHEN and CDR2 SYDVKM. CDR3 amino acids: CASSSAGSSGNTIYF. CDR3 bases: TGTGCCAGCAGTTCCGCAGGGTCTTCTGGAAACACCATATATTTT.

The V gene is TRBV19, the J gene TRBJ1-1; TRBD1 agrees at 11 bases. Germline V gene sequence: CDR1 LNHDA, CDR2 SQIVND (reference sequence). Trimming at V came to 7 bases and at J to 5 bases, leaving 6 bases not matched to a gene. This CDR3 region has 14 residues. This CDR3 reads CASIRTGGLTEAFF. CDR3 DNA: TGTGCCAGTATTCGGACAGGGGGCTTGACTGAAGCTTTCTTT.

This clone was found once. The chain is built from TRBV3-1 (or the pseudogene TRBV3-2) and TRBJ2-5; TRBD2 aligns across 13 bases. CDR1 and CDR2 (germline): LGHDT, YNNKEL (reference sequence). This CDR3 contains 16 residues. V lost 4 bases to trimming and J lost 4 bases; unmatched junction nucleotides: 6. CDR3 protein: CASSPGGLAGRETQYF. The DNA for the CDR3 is TGTGCCAGCAGCCCAGGGGGACTAGCGGGGAGAGAGACCCAGTACTTC.

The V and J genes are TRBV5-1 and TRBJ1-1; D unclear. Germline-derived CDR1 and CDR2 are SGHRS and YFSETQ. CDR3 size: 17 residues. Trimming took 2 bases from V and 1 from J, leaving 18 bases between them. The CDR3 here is CASSLPRVEGWNTEAFF. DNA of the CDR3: TGCGCCAGCAGCTTACCTAGAGTGGAGGGATGGAACACTGAAGCTTTCTTT.

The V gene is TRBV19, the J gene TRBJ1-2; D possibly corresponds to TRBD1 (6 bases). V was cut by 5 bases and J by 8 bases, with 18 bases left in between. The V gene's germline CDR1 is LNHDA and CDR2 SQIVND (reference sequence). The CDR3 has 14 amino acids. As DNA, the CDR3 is TGTGCCAGTAGTGTTGAAAGGGGGTCCTCCGGCTACACCTTC. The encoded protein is CASSVERGSSGYTF.

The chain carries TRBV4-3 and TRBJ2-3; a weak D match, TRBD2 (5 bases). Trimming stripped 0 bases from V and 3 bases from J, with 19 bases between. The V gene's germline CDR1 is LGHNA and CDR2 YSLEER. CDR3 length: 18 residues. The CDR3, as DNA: TGCGCCAGCAGCCAAGATTGGGCTAGCAGTCTAGATACAGATACGCAGTATTTT. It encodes CASSQDWASSLDTDTQYF.

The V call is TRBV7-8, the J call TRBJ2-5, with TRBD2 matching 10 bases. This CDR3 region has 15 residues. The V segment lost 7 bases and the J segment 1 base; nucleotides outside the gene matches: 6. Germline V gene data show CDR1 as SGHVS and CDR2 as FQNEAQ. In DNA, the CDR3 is TGTGCCAGCACAGAGCGGGAGGGTAGCCAAGAGACCCAGTACTTC. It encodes CASTEREGSQETQYF. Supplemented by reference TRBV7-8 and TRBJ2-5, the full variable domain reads GAGVSQSPRYKVAKRGQDVALRCDPISGHVSLFWYQQALGQGPEFLTYFQNEAQLDKSGLPSDRFFAERPEGSVSTLKIQRTQQEDSAVYLCASTEREGSQETQYFGPGTRLLVL.

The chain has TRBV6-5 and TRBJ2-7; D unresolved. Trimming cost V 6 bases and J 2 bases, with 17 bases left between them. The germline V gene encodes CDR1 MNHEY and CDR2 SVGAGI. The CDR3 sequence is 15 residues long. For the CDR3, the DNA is TGTGCCAGCAGACGACTTCAGTCGAATCCCTACGAGCAGTACTTC. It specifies CASRRLQSNPYEQYF.

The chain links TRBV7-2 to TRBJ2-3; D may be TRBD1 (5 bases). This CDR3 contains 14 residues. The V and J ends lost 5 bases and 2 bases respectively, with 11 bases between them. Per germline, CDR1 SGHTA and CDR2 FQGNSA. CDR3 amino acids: CASSPDSVTDTQYF. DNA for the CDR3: TGTGCCAGCAGCCCTGACAGTGTCACAGATACGCAGTATTTT.

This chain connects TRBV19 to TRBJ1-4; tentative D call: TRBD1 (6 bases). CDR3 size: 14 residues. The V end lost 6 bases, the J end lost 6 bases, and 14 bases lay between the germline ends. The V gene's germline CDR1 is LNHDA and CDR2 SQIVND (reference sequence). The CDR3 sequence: CASSLGQTYEKLFF. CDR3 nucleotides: TGTGCCAGTAGCCTCGGACAGACCTATGAAAAACTGTTTTTT.

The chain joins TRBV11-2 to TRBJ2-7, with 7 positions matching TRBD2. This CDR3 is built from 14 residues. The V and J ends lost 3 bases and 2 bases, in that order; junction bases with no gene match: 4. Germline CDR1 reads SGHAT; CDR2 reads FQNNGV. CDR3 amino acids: CASSLGGNTYEQYF. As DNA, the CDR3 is TGTGCCAGCAGCTTGGGGGGGAATACCTACGAGCAGTACTTC.

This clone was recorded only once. CDR3 loop: CASSPRQGTQRETQYF. Here the CDR3 DNA reads TGTGCCAGCAGCCCTAGGCAGGGGACGCAACGAGAGACCCAGTACTTC. The V call is TRBV7-9, the J call TRBJ2-5; a weak D match, TRBD1 (6 bases). The V gene lost 5 bases and the J gene lost 4 bases, with 20 bases spanning the gap. This CDR3 is 16 amino acids long. Germline assignment: CDR1 SEHNR and CDR2 FQNEAQ (reference sequence).

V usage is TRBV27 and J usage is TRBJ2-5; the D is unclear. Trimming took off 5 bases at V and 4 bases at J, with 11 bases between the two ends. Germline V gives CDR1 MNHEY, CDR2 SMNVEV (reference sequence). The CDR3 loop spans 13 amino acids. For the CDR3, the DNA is TGTGCCAGCAGTCCCCGTTTCCCAGAGACCCAGTACTTC. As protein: CASSPRFPETQYF.

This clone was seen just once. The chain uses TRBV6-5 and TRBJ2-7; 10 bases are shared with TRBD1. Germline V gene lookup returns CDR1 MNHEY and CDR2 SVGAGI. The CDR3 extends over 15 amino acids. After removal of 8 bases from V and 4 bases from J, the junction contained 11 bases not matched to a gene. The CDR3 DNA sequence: TGTGCCAGCTTCGGACCGGGACAGGGGAGGTACGAGCAGTACTTC. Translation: CASFGPGQGRYEQYF.

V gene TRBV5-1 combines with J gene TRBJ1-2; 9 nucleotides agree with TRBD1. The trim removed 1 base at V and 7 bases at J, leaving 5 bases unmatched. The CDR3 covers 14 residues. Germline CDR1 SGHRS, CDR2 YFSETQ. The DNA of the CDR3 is TGCGCCAGCAGCTTGCTGGGGACAGGGATTGGCTACACCTTC. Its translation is CASSLLGTGIGYTF. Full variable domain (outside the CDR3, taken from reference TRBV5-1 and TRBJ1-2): KAGVTQTPRYLIKTRGQQVTLSCSPISGHRSVSWYQQTPGQGLQFLFEYFSETQRNKGNFPGRFSGRQFSNSRSEMNVSTLELGDSALYLCASSLLGTGIGYTFGSGTRLTVV.

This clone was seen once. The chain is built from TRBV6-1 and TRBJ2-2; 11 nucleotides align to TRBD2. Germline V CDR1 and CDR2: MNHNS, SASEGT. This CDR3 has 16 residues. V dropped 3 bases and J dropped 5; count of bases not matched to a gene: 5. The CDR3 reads CASSEVPSGRTGELFF. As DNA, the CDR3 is TGTGCCAGCAGTGAGGTCCCTAGCGGGAGGACCGGGGAGCTGTTTTTT.

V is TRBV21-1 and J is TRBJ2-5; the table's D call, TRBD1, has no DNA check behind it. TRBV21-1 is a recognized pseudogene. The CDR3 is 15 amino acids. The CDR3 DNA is TGTGCCAGCAGCAAAGATAGACAGGATGCGGAGACCCAGTACTTC. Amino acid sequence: CASSKDRQDAETQYF.

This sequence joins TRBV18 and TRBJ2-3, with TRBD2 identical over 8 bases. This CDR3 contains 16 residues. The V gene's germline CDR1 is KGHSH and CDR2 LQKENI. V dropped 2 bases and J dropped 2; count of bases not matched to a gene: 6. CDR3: CASSPGASGLTDTQYF. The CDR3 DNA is TGTGCCAGCTCACCAGGGGCTAGCGGGCTCACAGATACGCAGTATTTT. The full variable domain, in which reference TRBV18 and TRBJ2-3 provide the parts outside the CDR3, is NAGVMQNPRHLVRRRGQEARLRCSPMKGHSHVYWYRQLPEEGLKFMVYLQKENIIDESGMPKERFSAEFPKEGPSILRIQQVVRGDSAAYFCASSPGASGLTDTQYFGPGTRLTVL.

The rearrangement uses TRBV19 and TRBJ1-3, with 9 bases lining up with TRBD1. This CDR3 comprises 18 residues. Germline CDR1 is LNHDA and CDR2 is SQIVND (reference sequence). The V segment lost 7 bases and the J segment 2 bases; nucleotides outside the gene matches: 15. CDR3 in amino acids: CASKPGQGIVVPGNTIYF. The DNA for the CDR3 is TGTGCCAGTAAGCCGGGACAGGGTATTGTCGTTCCTGGAAACACCATATATTTT.